The table lists the clone carrying this T cell receptor beta chain with many counts. Its antigen is unknown. The data originate from a study of T cells after yellow fever vaccination. Overall study context: Some fractions had low cell numbers, and these were prepared with SMART-Seq v4 Ultra Low Input. Study-level points and caveats: Clones that expanded after primary vaccination mostly reappeared after the booster (less than 98% CD4, roughly 87% CD8).

V shed 5 bases and J shed 5 bases, with 5 bases lying between them. The CDR3 is 11 residues long. MiXCR was run by TCRdb on the 5' RACE reads, yielding one entry per CDR3 protein. This table has roughly 520,000 distinct CDR3 sequences, 20% to 25% appearing once. The rearrangement joins TRBV12-3 or TRBV12-4 to TRBJ2-3; no clear D gene. This sequence was found in a young man who received the YFV17D yellow fever vaccine. Sample: PBMCs, taken around 3 weeks after the first yellow fever vaccination. The DNA for the CDR3 is TGTGCCAGCAGTCGAAGAGATACGCAGTATTTT. Amino acids: CASSRRDTQYF.